The 20 T cell receptor beta chains below were found in one sample sequenced in a study of CD8+CD57+ T cells in acquired aplastic anemia. TCR beta VDJ and CDR3 were profiled, and genomic DNA was the template. MiXCR, run by TCRdb on the reads, gives a single entry per CDR3 protein. Of 400,000 to 450,000 distinct CDR3 sequences in the sample, under 80% were seen once. The sample comprised sorted CD4+, CD8+, or CD8+CD57+ T cells (not recorded which) from PBMCs. The receptors were gathered from a human donor in good health, serving as a control.

This clonotype came up once. The chain joins TRBV7-2 to TRBJ2-3; D is unclear. CDR3 length: 16 amino acids. CDR1 SGHTA and CDR2 FQGNSA come from the germline V gene. Between the trimmed V and J ends, which lost 2 bases and 11 bases, there was a span of 23 bases. The CDR3 DNA reads TGTGCCAGCAGCTTAACCGCCTATAATTCACCCCTCCAGCAGTATTTT. Translation gives CASSLTAYNSPLQQYF.

This clonotype was recorded a few times. The chain's CDR3 is CAWSPGTPVGETQYF. CDR3 in DNA: TGTGCCTGGAGTCCCGGGACACCGGTCGGGGAGACCCAGTACTTC. The genes are TRBV30 and TRBJ2-5; TRBD1 is a possible D gene (6 bases). V was clipped by 2 bases and J by 5 bases, with 18 bases between them. Per the germline V gene, CDR1 is GTSNPN and CDR2 is SVGIG (reference sequence). CDR3 length: 15 residues.

There are many counts of this clonotype. The genes are TRBV12-5 and TRBJ2-3; D is undetermined. CDR1 is LGHNT, CDR2 FRNRAP, per germline. There are 15 residues in the CDR3. The germline V and J ends were trimmed by 1 base and 0 bases, with 8 bases remaining between them. CDR3 nucleotide sequence: TGTGCTAGTGGTTTGGGTGACCGAAGCACAGATACGCAGTATTTT. It specifies CASGLGDRSTDTQYF.

This chain uses TRBV12-3 or TRBV12-4 with TRBJ1-6; D is unresolved. V shed 1 base and J shed 9 bases, with 10 bases lying between them. The length of the CDR3 is 14 residues. The CDR3 sequence: CASSLGSVLSPLHF. The CDR3 DNA reads TGTGCCAGCAGTTTAGGCTCAGTTCTTTCACCCCTCCACTTT.

Of note for this clonotype: Here the CDR3 omits its conserved ending phenylalanine or tryptophan, so a read error is the likely source. The DNA is omitted, as the CDR3 cannot be located on it reliably, and the CDR3 follows TCRdb's listing. The chain carries TRBV19 and TRBJ1-6. From germline, CDR1 is LNHDA and CDR2 SQIVND (reference sequence). The CDR3 contains 14 residues when both ends are counted. The CDR3 sequence: CASSIGRLDSPPLC.

With respect to this clonotype: This may come from a read error, since a much larger clone is one base off. V and J are TRBV7-2 and TRBJ2-2; 8 nucleotides align to TRBD1. J was trimmed by 4 bases and V by 1 base; bases with no gene match: 5. The germline gives CDR1 SGHTA, CDR2 FQGNSA. This CDR3 spans 16 amino acids. CDR3 in amino acids: CASSLGQGMATGELFF. CDR3 coding DNA: TGTGCCAGCAGCTTAGGACAGGGGATGGCCACCGGGGAGCTGTTTTTT.

This clonotype has ten or more counts. J is TRBJ1-6 and V is TRBV12-3 or TRBV12-4; TRBD1 agrees at 8 bases. Trimming at V came to 4 bases and at J to 10 bases, leaving 12 bases not matched to a gene. CDR3 size: 16 residues. Here the CDR3 reads CASSSAQGARRSPLHF. CDR3 DNA: TGTGCCAGCAGTTCAGCGCAGGGGGCGCGGCGGTCACCCCTCCACTTT.

The chain couples TRBV10-2 to TRBJ2-3; perhaps TRBD2 as D (6 bases). V gave up 5 bases and J gave up 1 base, with 13 bases separating them. CDR1 is WSHSY, CDR2 SAAADI, per germline. The CDR3 loop spans 15 amino acids. CDR3 sequence reads: CASSFPGGGTDTQYF. The CDR3 DNA sequence: TGCGCCAGCAGTTTCCCTGGCGGGGGCACAGATACGCAGTATTTT.

The V gene is TRBV2, the J gene TRBJ1-5; no clear D. The V gene's germline CDR1 is SNHLY and CDR2 FYNNEI. The V end lost 7 bases, the J end lost 0 bases, and 10 bases lay between the germline ends. CDR3 length: 14 residues. The CDR3: CASTQITSNQPQHF. The CDR3 DNA is TGTGCCAGCACCCAGATCACTAGCAATCAGCCCCAGCATTTT.

This clonotype appeared many times. The J gene is TRBJ1-2, the V gene TRBV4-2; a weak D match, TRBD1 (6 bases). Germline CDR1 is LGHNA and CDR2 is YNFKEQ. Trimming removed 0 bases at V and 2 bases at J, with 13 bases between. The CDR3 loop spans 16 amino acids. The CDR3 coding sequence is TGTGCCAGCAGCCAAGATCACCAGGGGAAGAACTATGGCTACACCTTC. Translated: CASSQDHQGKNYGYTF.

This clonotype was observed a single time. This chain uses TRBV5-4 with TRBJ1-6; no reliable D call. V was pared by 0 bases and J by 14 bases, with 12 bases between. The CDR3 is made up of 13 amino acids. The germline CDR1 and CDR2 sequences are SGHNT and YYREEE (reference sequence). The CDR3 region has the DNA TGTGCCAGCAGCTTGGTCACCGTCGGGACCCTCCACTTT. This sequence encodes CASSLVTVGTLHF.

The sample holds a few counts of this clonotype. This chain connects TRBV29-1 to TRBJ2-1, with unresolved D. CDR3 size: 12 residues. Germline V gene sequence: CDR1 SQVTM, CDR2 ANQGSEA. Trimming removed 4 bases from V and 10 bases from J, with 14 bases in between. The CDR3 DNA reads as TGCAGCGTTGTAGACCTCGGGTCAGAGCAGTTCTTC. It translates to CSVVDLGSEQFF.

Of note for this clonotype: A junction boundary mismatches the germline segment, possibly from a read error. The rearrangement joins TRBV7-2 to TRBJ2-7; possibly TRBD2 for D (6 bases). Germline-derived CDR1 and CDR2 are SGHTA and FQGNSA. CDR3 length equals 15 residues. This chain's CDR3 is CASSHLSGGVYEKYF. CDR3 coding DNA: TGTGCCAGCAGTCATCTCAGCGGAGGGGTTTACGAGAAGTACTTC.

This clonotype was counted at least ten times. The chain employs TRBV3-1 and TRBJ2-1, with TRBD1 as a possible D gene (7 bases). Trimming cost V 0 bases and J 7 bases, with 13 bases left between them. The CDR3 is 15 amino acids. Germline CDR1 reads LGHDT; CDR2 reads YNNKEL (reference sequence). This CDR3 reads CASSQEGGGWNEQFF. For the CDR3, the DNA is TGTGCCAGCAGCCAAGAAGGAGGGGGCTGGAATGAGCAGTTCTTC.

On this clonotype: One junction end does not reproduce the germline sequence, and a read error may be involved. The chain carries TRBV7-3 and TRBJ2-3; no reliable D call. Germline-derived CDR1 and CDR2 are SGHTA and FQGTGA. CDR3 length equals 12 residues. CDR3 in DNA: TGTGCCAGCAGCCCAGGATCAAATACGGAGTATTTT. Protein: CASSPGSNTEYF.

This clonotype appeared many times. The chain recombines TRBV11-2 with TRBJ2-7; 7 positions agree with TRBD1. Germline CDR1 is SGHAT and CDR2 is FQNNGV. The CDR3 has 14 residues. J was trimmed by 2 bases and V by 5 bases; bases with no gene match: 6. CDR3 amino acids: CASSTGTDTYEQYF. The CDR3, as DNA: TGTGCCAGCAGCACCGGGACAGACACCTACGAGCAGTACTTC.

The rearrangement joins TRBV9 to TRBJ1-6; 9 nucleotides line up with TRBD1. From germline, CDR1 is SGDLS and CDR2 YYNGEE. The CDR3 is 15 residues long. V lost 3 bases and J lost 17; bases outside the gene matches: 15. The DNA of the CDR3 is TGTGCCAGCAGCGAAGGGACAGGGACCGAAACGCCGTTCCACTTT. This gives the protein CASSEGTGTETPFHF.

This chain joins TRBV7-2 and TRBJ1-1, with 7 nucleotides matching TRBD1. V was pared by 3 bases and J by 11 bases, with 15 bases of the junction left unmatched. Germline V gene data show CDR1 as SGHTA and CDR2 as FQGNSA. The CDR3 runs 15 residues. The CDR3 bases are TGTGCCAGCAGCTTTCCGGACAGGACCAGGGGGTTCGCTTTCTTT. Translated: CASSFPDRTRGFAFF.

This chain uses TRBV15 with TRBJ2-6; a possible D gene is TRBD1 (6 bases). This CDR3 has 19 residues. Germline V gene lookup returns CDR1 LNHNV and CDR2 YYDKDF (reference sequence). Trimming took 8 bases from V and 0 from J, leaving 23 bases between them. Here the CDR3 DNA reads TGTGCCACCCTCAATCAACAGGGATTCGCCAACTCTGGGGCCAACGTCCTGACTTTC. Translation gives CATLNQQGFANSGANVLTF.

V gene TRBV7-2 combines with J gene TRBJ1-1; D gene ambiguous. Trimming took 4 bases from V and 11 from J, leaving 23 bases between them. Germline V gene sequence: CDR1 SGHTA, CDR2 FQGNSA. CDR3 length: 15 amino acids. CDR3 sequence: CASSSETWDSPLAFF. CDR3 coding DNA: TGTGCCAGCAGCTCGGAAACCTGGGATTCACCCCTCGCTTTCTTT.